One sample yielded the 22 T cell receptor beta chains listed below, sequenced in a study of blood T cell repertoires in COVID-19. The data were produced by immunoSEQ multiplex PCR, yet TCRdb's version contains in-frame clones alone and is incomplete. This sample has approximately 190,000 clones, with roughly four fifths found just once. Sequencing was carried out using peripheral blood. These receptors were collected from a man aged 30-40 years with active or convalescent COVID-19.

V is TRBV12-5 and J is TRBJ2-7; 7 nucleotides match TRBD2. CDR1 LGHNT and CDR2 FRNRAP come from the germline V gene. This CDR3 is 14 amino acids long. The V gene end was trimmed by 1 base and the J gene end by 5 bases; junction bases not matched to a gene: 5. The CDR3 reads CASGLDAGAHEQYF. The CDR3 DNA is TGTGCTAGTGGTTTGGACGCGGGAGCCCACGAGCAGTACTTC. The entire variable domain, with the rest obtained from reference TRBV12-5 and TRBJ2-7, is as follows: DARVTQTPRHKVTEMGQEVTMRCQPILGHNTVFWYRQTMMQGLELLAYFRNRAPLDDSGMPKDRFSAEMPDATLATLKIQPSEPRDSAVYFCASGLDAGAHEQYFGPGTRLTVT.

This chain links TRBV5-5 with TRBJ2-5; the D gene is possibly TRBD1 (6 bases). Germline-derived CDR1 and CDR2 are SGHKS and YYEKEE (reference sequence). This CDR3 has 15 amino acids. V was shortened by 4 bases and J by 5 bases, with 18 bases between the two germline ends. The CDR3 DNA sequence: TGTGCCAGCAGCCCGGCTATCAGGGGACCGGAGACCCAGTACTTC. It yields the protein CASSPAIRGPETQYF.

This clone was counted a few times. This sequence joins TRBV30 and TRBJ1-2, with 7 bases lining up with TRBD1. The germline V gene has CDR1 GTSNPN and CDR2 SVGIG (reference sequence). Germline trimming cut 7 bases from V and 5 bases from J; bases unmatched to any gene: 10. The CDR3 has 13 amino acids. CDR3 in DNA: TGTGCCTCGGGAGGGGGACAGACTTATGGCTACACCTTC. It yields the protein CASGGGQTYGYTF.

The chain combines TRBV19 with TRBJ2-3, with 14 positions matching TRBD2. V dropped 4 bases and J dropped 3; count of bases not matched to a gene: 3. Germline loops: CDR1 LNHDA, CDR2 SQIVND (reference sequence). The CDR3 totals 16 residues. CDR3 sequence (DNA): TGTGCCAGTAGTACCGGACTAGCGGGAGGAACAGATACGCAGTATTTT. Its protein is CASSTGLAGGTDTQYF. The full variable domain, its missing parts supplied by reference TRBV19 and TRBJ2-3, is DGGITQSPKYLFRKEGQNVTLSCEQNLNHDAMYWYRQDPGQGLRLIYYSQIVNDFQKGDIAEGYSVSREKKESFPLTVTSAQKNPTAFYLCASSTGLAGGTDTQYFGPGTRLTVL.

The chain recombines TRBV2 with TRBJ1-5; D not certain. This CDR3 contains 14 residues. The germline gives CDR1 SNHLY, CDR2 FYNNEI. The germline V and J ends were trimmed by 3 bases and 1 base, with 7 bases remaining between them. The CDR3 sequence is CASSDGHSNQPQHF. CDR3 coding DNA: TGTGCCAGCAGTGACGGTCACAGCAATCAGCCCCAGCATTTT.

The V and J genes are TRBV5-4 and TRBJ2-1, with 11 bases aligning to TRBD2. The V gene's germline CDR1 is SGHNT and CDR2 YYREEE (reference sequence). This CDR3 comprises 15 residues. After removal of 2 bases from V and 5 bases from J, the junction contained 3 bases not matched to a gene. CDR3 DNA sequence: TGTGCCAGCAGCTTACTAGCGGGAGTGGACAATGAGCAGTTCTTC. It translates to CASSLLAGVDNEQFF.

The DNA of the CDR3 is TGTGCCTGGACCCACCCTCCTAGCGGGGGCACCGGGGAGCTGTTTTTT. Its protein is CAWTHPPSGGTGELFF. The genes are TRBV30 and TRBJ2-2, with TRBD2 matching over 10 bases. The J segment lost 4 bases and the V segment lost 4 bases, leaving 9 bases of the junction unmatched. Germline V gene lookup returns CDR1 GTSNPN and CDR2 SVGIG (reference sequence). This CDR3 region has 16 residues.

In nucleotides, the CDR3 is TGTGCCAGCAGCCAGGACAGGGGGCCGGCCTATGGCTACACCTTC. Residues: CASSQDRGPAYGYTF. This chain joins TRBV14 and TRBJ1-2; TRBD1 matches at 11 bases. CDR1 is SGHDN, CDR2 FVKESK, per germline. The V segment lost 3 bases and the J segment 4 bases; nucleotides outside the gene matches: 4. The CDR3 loop spans 15 amino acids. The full variable domain, in which reference TRBV14 and TRBJ1-2 provide the parts outside the CDR3, is EAGVTQFPSHSVIEKGQTVTLRCDPISGHDNLYWYRRVMGKEIKFLLHFVKESKQDESGMPNNRFLAERTGGTYSTLKVQPAELEDSGVYFCASSQDRGPAYGYTFGSGTRLTVV.

The CDR3 region has the DNA TGTGCCAGCAGCTTGGGCGGGACGAACACCGGGGAGCTGTTTTTT. Amino acid sequence: CASSLGGTNTGELFF. V usage is TRBV5-6 and J usage is TRBJ2-2; D may be TRBD2 (6 bases). The V end lost 0 bases, the J end lost 0 bases, and 6 bases lay between the germline ends. This CDR3 spans 15 amino acids. CDR1 is SGHDT and CDR2 is YYEEEE in the germline V gene.

In DNA form, the CDR3 reads TGTGCCAGCAGCCTGGTAGGGGGTGCCCTTTACAATGAGCAGTTCTTC. Translating it yields CASSLVGGALYNEQFF. The chain combines TRBV5-4 with TRBJ2-1; weak D call: TRBD1 (6 bases). The germline CDR1 and CDR2 sequences are SGHNT and YYREEE (reference sequence). The ends were cut back, 4 bases at V and 4 bases at J, with 18 bases in the middle. The CDR3 has 16 residues.

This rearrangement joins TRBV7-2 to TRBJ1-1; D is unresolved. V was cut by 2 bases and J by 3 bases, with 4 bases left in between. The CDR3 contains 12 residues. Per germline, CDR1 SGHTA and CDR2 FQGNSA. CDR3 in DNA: TGTGCCAGCAGCTTAACTCACACTGAAGCTTTCTTT. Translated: CASSLTHTEAFF.

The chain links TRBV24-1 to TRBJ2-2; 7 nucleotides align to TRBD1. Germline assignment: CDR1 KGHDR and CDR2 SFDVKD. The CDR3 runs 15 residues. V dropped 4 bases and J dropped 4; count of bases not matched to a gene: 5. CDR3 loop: CATSDPDRRTGELFF. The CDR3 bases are TGTGCCACCAGTGACCCGGACAGGCGCACCGGGGAGCTGTTTTTT.

As DNA, the CDR3 is TGCAGCGTTCTCCAGGTCCGAGGCTACACCTTC. This sequence encodes CSVLQVRGYTF. This chain joins TRBV29-1 and TRBJ1-2; unclear D gene. Trimming stripped 5 bases from V and 8 bases from J, with 12 bases between. The CDR3 consists of 11 residues. CDR1 and CDR2 (germline): SQVTM, ANQGSEA.

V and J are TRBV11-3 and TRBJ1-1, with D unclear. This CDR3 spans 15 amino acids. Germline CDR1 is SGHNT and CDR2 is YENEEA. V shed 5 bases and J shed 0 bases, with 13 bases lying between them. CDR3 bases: TGTGCCAGCAGCCCAAAAGGAGAGTTGAACACTGAAGCTTTCTTT. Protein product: CASSPKGELNTEAFF.

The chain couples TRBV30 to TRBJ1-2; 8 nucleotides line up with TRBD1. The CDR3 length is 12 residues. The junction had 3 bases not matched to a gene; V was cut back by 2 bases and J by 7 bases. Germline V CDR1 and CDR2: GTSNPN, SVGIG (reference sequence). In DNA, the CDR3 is TGTGCCTGGAGTACAGGGGGGGGTGGCTACACCTTC. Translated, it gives CAWSTGGGGYTF. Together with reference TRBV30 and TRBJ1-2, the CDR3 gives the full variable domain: SQTIHQWPATLVQPVGSPLSLECTVEGTSNPNLYWYRQAAGRGLQLLFYSVGIGQISSEVPQNLSASRPQDRQFILSSKKLLLSDSGFYLCAWSTGGGGYTFGSGTRLTVV.

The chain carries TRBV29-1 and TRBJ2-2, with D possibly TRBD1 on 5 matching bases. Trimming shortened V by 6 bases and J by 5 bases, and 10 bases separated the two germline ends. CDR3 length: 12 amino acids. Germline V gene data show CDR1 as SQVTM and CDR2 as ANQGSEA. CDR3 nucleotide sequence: TGCAGCGTGAGCAGGGTAACCGGGGAGCTGTTTTTT. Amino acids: CSVSRVTGELFF.

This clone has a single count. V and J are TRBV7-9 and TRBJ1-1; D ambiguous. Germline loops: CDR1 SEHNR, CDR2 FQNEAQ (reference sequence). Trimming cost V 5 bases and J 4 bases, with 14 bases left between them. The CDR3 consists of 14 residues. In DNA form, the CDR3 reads TGTGCCAGCAGCCCCGACGGGATTGCCACTGAAGCTTTCTTT. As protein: CASSPDGIATEAFF.

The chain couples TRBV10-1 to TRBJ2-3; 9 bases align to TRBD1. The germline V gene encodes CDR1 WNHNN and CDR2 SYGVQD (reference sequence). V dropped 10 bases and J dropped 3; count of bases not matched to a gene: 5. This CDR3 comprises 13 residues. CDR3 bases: TGCGCCACCGGACAGGGGCAGACAGATACGCAGTATTTT. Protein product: CATGQGQTDTQYF.

The CDR3 DNA reads as TGTGCCAGCAGCCAAGATCTCGAGGGGGCTCGTCGTGGCTACACCTTC. Protein sequence: CASSQDLEGARRGYTF. This chain joins TRBV3-1 (or the pseudogene TRBV3-2) and TRBJ1-2, with TRBD1 identical over 7 bases. The CDR3 has 16 residues. V shed 0 bases and J 7 bases; nucleotides not matched to a gene: 11. Germline loops: CDR1 LGHDT, CDR2 YNNKEL (reference sequence).

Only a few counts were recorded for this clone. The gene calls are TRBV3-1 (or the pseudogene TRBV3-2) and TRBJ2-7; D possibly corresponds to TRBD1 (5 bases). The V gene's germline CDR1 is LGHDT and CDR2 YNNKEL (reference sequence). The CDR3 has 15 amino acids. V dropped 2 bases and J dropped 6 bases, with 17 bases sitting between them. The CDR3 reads CASSQRPDGAIEQYV. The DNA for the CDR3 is TGTGCCAGCAGCCAACGCCCGGATGGGGCGATCGAGCAGTACGTC.

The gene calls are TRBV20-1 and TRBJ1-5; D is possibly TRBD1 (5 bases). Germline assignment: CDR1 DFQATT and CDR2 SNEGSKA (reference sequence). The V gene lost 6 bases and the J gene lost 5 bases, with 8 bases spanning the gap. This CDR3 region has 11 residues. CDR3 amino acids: CSAKQDQPQHF. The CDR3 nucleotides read TGCAGTGCAAAACAGGATCAGCCCCAGCATTTT.

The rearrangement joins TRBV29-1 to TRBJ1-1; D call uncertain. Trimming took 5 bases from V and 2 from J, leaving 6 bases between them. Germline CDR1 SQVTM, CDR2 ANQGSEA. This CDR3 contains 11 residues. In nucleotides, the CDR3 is TGCAGCGTTTTCAAAAACACTGAAGCTTTCTTT. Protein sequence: CSVFKNTEAFF.